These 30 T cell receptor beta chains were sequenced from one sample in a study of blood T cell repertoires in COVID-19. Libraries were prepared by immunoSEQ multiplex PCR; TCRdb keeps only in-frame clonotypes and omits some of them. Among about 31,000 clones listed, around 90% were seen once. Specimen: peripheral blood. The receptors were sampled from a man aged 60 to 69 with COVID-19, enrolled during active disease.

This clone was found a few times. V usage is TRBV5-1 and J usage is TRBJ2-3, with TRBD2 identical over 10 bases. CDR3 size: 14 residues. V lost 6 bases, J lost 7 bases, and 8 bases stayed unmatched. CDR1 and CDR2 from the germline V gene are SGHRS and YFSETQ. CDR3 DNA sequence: TGCGCCAGCATCCGGTTTAGCGGGGGGCATACGCAGTATTTT. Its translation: CASIRFSGGHTQYF.

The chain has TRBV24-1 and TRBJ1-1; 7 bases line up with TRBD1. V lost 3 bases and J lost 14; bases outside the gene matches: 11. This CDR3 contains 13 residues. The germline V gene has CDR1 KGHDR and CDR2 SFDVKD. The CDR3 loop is CATSDPGTAAIFF. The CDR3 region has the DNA TGTGCCACCAGTGATCCCGGGACAGCGGCGATATTCTTT.

In DNA, the CDR3 is TGCAGCGTTGAAAGATCCGGGACTAGCGGGATTGGAGAGACCCAGTACTTC. Translating gives CSVERSGTSGIGETQYF. This chain connects TRBV29-1 to TRBJ2-5; 13 nucleotides agree with TRBD2. Germline V gene sequence: CDR1 SQVTM, CDR2 ANQGSEA. This CDR3 contains 17 residues. V was pared by 2 bases and J by 4 bases, with 10 bases of the junction left unmatched.

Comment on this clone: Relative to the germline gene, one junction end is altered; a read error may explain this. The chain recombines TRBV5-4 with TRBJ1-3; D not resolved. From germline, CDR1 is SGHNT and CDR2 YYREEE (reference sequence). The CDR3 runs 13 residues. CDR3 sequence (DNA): TGTGCCAGCAGCTTGAGCTTTGGAGACACCATATATTTT. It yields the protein CASSLSFGDTIYF. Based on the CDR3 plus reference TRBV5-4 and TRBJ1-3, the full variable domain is ETGVTQSPTHLIKTRGQQVTLRCSSQSGHNTVSWYQQALGQGPQFIFQYYREEENGRGNFPPRFSGLQFPNYSSELNVNALELDDSALYLCASSLSFGDTIYFGEGSWLTVV.

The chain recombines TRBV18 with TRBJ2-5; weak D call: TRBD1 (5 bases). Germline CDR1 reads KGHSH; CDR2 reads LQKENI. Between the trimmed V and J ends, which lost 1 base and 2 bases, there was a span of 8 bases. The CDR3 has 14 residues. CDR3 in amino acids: CASSPRQTQETQYF. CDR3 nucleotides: TGTGCCAGCTCACCACGACAGACGCAAGAGACCCAGTACTTC. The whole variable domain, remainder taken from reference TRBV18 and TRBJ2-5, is NAGVMQNPRHLVRRRGQEARLRCSPMKGHSHVYWYRQLPEEGLKFMVYLQKENIIDESGMPKERFSAEFPKEGPSILRIQQVVRGDSAAYFCASSPRQTQETQYFGPGTRLLVL.

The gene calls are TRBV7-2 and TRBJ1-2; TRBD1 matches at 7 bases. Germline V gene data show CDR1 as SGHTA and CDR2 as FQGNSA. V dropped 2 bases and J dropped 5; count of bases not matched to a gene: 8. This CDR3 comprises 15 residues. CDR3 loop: CASSLSTGVGYGYTF. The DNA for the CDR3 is TGTGCCAGCAGCTTATCCACAGGGGTTGGGTATGGCTACACCTTC.

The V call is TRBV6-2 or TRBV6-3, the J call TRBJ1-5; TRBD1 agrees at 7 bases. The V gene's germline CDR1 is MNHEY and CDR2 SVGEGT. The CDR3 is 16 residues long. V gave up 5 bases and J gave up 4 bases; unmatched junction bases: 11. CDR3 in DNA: TGTGCCAGCAGTACTGGAAAGGGGGCGTCAAATCAGCCCCAGCATTTT. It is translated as CASSTGKGASNQPQHF.

Written as DNA, the CDR3 is TGTGCCAGCAGCTGGGAGGAGGGGGCCATGACTGAAGCTTTCTTT. As protein: CASSWEEGAMTEAFF. The chain is built from TRBV5-4 and TRBJ1-1; TRBD1 agrees at 7 bases. The CDR3 contains 15 residues. J lost 5 bases, V lost 3 bases, and 10 bases had no gene match. In germline, CDR1 is SGHNT, CDR2 YYREEE (reference sequence).

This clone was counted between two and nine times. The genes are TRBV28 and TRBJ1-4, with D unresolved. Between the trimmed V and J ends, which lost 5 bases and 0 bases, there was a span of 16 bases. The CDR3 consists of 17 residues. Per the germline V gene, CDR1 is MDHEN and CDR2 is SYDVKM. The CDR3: CASSTLGGDSTNEKLFF. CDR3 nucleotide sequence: TGTGCCAGCAGTACTCTCGGTGGAGACTCAACTAATGAAAAACTGTTTTTT.

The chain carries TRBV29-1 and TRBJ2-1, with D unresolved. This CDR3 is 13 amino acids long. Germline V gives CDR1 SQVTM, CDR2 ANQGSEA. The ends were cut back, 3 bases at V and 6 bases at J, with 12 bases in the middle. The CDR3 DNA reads TGCAGCGTTGAGGCCGATAATCCCAATGAGCAGTTCTTC. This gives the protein CSVEADNPNEQFF.

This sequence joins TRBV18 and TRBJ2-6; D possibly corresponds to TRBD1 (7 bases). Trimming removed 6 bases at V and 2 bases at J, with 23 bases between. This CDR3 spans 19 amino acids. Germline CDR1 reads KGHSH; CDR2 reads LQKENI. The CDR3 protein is CASSAGTAPIPPGANVLTF. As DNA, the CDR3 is TGTGCCAGCTCGGCGGGGACAGCCCCAATCCCTCCTGGGGCCAACGTCCTGACTTTC.

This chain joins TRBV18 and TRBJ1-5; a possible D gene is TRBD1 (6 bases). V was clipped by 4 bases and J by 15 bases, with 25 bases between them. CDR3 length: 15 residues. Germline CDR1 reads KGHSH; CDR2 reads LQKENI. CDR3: CASSLNAASTGPSHF. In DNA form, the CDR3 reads TGTGCCAGCTCACTAAACGCCGCTTCGACAGGTCCTTCGCATTTT.

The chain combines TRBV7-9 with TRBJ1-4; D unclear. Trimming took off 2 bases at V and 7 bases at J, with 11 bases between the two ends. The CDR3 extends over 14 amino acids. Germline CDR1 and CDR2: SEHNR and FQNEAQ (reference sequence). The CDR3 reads CASSLPRLGEKLFF. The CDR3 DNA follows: TGTGCCAGCAGCTTACCCAGACTTGGTGAAAAACTGTTTTTT.

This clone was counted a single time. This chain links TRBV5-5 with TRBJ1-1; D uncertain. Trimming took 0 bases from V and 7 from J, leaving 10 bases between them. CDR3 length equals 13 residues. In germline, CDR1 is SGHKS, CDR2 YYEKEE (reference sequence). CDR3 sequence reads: CASSLGSDLEAFF. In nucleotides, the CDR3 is TGTGCCAGCAGCTTGGGGAGTGATCTTGAAGCTTTCTTT.

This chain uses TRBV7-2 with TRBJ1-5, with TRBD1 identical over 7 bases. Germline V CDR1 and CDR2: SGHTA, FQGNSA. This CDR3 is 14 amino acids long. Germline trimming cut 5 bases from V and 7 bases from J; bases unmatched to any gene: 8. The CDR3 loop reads CASSLDRTGQPQHF. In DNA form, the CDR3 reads TGTGCCAGCAGCCTTGACAGGACAGGCCAGCCCCAGCATTTT.

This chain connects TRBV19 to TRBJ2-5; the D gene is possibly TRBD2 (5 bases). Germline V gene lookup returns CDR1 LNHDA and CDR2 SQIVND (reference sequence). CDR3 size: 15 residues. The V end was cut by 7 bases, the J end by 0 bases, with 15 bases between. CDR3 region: CASTPSGTHQETQYF. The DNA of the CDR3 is TGTGCCAGTACTCCAAGCGGAACCCACCAAGAGACCCAGTACTTC.

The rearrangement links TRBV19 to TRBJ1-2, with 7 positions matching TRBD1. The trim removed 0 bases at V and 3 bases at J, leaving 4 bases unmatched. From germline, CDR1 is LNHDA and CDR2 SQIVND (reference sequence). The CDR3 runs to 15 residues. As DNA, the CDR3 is TGTGCCAGTAGTATAGACCTCGGGACAGACTATGGCTACACCTTC. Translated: CASSIDLGTDYGYTF. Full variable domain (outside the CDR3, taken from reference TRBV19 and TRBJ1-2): DGGITQSPKYLFRKEGQNVTLSCEQNLNHDAMYWYRQDPGQGLRLIYYSQIVNDFQKGDIAEGYSVSREKKESFPLTVTSAQKNPTAFYLCASSIDLGTDYGYTFGSGTRLTVV.

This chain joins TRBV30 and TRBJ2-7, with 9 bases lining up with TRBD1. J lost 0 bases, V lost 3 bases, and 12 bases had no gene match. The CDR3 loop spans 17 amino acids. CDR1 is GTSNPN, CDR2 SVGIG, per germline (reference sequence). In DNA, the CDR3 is TGTGCCTGGAGATCCACAGGGGGCCCACTGAGCTCCTACGAGCAGTACTTC. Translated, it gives CAWRSTGGPLSSYEQYF.

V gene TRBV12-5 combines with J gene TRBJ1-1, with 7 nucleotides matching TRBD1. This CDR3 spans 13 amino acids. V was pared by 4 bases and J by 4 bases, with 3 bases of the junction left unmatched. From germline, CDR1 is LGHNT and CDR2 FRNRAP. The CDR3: CASGYRGPTEAFF. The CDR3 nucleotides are TGTGCTAGTGGTTATAGGGGGCCCACTGAAGCTTTCTTT.

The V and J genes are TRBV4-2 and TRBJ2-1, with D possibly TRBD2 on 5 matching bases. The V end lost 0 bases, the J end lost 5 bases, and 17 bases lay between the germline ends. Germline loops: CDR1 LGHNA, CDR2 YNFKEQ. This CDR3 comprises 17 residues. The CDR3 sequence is CASSQEPVVAKDNEQFF. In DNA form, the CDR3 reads TGTGCCAGCAGCCAAGAACCGGTAGTAGCGAAGGACAATGAGCAGTTCTTC.

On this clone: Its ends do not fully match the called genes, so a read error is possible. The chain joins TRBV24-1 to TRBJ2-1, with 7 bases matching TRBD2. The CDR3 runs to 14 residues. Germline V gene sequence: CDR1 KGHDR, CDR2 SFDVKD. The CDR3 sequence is CATSGLGGYNEQFF. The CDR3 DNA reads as TGTGCCACCAGTGGTTTGGGGGGGTACAATGAGCAGTTCTTC.

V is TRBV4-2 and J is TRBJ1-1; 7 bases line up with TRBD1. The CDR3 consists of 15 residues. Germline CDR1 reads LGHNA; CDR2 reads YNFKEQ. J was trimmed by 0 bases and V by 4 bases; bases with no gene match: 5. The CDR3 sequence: CASSRKGGLNTEAFF. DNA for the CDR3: TGTGCCAGCAGCCGCAAAGGGGGCTTGAACACTGAAGCTTTCTTT.

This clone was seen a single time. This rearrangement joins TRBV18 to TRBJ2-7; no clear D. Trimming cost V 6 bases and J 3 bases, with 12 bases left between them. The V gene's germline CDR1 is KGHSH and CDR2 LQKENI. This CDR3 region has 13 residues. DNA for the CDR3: TGTGCCAGCTCGACGGAGCAGAACTACGAGCAGTACTTC. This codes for CASSTEQNYEQYF.

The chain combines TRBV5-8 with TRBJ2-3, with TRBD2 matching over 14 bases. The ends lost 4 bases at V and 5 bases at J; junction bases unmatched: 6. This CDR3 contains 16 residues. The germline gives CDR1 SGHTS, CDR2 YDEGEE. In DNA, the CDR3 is TGTGCCAGCAGCCAGGGGACTAGCGGGAGAAGAGATACGCAGTATTTT. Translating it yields CASSQGTSGRRDTQYF.

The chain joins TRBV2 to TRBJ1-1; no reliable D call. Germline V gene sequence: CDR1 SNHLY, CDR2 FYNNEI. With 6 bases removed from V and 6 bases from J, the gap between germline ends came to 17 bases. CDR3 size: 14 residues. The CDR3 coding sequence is TGTGCCAGCAGCGTTGAGGGCCGATCAGCTGAAGCTTTCTTT. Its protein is CASSVEGRSAEAFF.

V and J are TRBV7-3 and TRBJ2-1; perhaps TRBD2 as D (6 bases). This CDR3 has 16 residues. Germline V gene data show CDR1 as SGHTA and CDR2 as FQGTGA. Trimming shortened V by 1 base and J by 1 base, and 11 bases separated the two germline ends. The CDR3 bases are TGTGCCAGCAGCTTAAACAGCGGGTCATCCTACAATGAGCAGTTCTTC. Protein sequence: CASSLNSGSSYNEQFF.

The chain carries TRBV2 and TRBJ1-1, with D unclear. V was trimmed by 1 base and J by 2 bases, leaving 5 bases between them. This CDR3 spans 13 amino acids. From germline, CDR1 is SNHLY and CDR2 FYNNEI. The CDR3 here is CASSEDLNTEAFF. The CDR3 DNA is TGTGCCAGCAGTGAAGATCTCAACACTGAAGCTTTCTTT.

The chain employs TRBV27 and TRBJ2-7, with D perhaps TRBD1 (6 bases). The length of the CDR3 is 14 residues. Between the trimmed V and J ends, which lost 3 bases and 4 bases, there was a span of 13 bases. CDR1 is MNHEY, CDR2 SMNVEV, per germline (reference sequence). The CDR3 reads CASSFATGQYEQYF. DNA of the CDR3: TGTGCCAGCAGTTTCGCCACAGGGCAATACGAGCAGTACTTC.

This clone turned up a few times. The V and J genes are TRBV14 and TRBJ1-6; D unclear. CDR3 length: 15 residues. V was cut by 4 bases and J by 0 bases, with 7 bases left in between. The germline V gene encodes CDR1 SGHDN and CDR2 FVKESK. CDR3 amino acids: CASSPGSSYNSPLHF. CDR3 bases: TGTGCCAGCAGCCCAGGAAGCTCCTATAATTCACCCCTCCACTTT. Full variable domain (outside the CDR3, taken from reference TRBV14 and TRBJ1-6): EAGVTQFPSHSVIEKGQTVTLRCDPISGHDNLYWYRRVMGKEIKFLLHFVKESKQDESGMPNNRFLAERTGGTYSTLKVQPAELEDSGVYFCASSPGSSYNSPLHFGNGTRLTVT.

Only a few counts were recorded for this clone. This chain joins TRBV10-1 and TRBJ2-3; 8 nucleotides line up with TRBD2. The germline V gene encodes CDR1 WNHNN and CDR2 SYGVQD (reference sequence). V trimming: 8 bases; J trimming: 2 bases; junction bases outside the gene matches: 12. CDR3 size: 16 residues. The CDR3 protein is CASSDSTSGPTDTQYF. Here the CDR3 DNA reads TGCGCCAGCTCTGATTCCACTAGCGGACCCACAGATACGCAGTATTTT.